Reported below is one T cell receptor beta chain. Naivety among CD8 cells was defined by CD45RO negativity and positive CCR7 selection, thereby excluding terminally differentiated effector memory CD45RA+ cells. The sample originates from a study of shared clonotypes between healthy human individuals. Assay used: immunoSEQ multiplex PCR; TCRdb lists only in-frame clones, some missing. The repertoire holds about 750,000 clones, around 92% seen once, with approximately 25% in the top ten. The CDR3 has 16 residues. The germline V gene has CDR1 MNHNY and CDR2 SVGAGI (reference sequence). Trimming removed 3 bases from V and 1 base from J; junction bases left unmatched: 7.

The sample was naive CD8+ T cells sorted from blood. This chain links TRBV6-6 with TRBJ1-1, with 8 nucleotides matching TRBD1. The TCR comes from a man aged 25 to 45 in good health. CDR3 bases: TGTGCCAGCAGTTATCCCCAGGACAGGGAGAACACTGAAGCTTTCTTT. Amino acids: CASSYPQDRENTEAFF.